This T cell receptor beta chain derives from a study of shared clonotypes between healthy human individuals. CDR1 is LNHDA, CDR2 SQIVND, per germline (reference sequence). V shed 6 bases and J shed 5 bases, with 4 bases lying between them. The CDR3 loop spans 10 amino acids. Naive CD8 cells lacked CD45RO, underwent positive selection for CCR7 and left out terminally differentiated effector memory CD45RA+ cells. The assay was immunoSEQ multiplex PCR, and TCRdb's table has in-frame clones only and misses some. Among a few million clones listed, roughly 95% were seen once. V is TRBV19 and J is TRBJ1-2; D call uncertain. This clonotype was sampled from a man aged 18 to 35 in good health. Some clones in this sample may be carry-over from other donors' samples. Specimen: naive CD8+ T cells from PBMCs. CDR3 region: CASREYGYTF. In DNA, the CDR3 is TGTGCCAGTAGAGAGTATGGCTACACCTTC.